The 27 T cell receptor beta chains below all came from one sample that was sequenced in a study of neurological immune-mediated disorders. TCRdb itself ran the 5' RACE reads through MiXCR, one entry per CDR3 protein. The table lists 50,000 to 60,000 distinct CDR3 sequences, around 3.8% of them singletons. Specimen: CD4+ T cells from blood. Receptor source: a woman aged 40-49 years with multiple sclerosis.

This clonotype showed up many times. This rearrangement joins TRBV12-3 or TRBV12-4 to TRBJ2-1; D might be TRBD1 (6 bases). The CDR3 totals 15 residues. V was pared by 6 bases and J by 4 bases, with 16 bases between. The CDR3 DNA follows: TGTGCCAGCAGCCCAAACAGGGCCAATTACAATGAGCAGTTCTTC. Protein sequence: CASSPNRANYNEQFF.

The gene calls are TRBV7-2 and TRBJ2-1, with TRBD2 matching over 7 bases. There are 16 residues in the CDR3. The junction had 6 bases not matched to a gene; V was cut back by 2 bases and J by 2 bases. CDR1 is SGHTA and CDR2 is FQGNSA in the germline V gene. This CDR3 reads CASSLWGGGAYNEQFF. The CDR3, as DNA: TGTGCCAGCAGCTTATGGGGTGGGGGGGCCTACAATGAGCAGTTCTTC.

This clonotype has ten or more counts. The CDR3 DNA follows: TGTGCCAGCAGCCAATTTACAGGGTCCGGGGAGCTGTTTTTT. This encodes CASSQFTGSGELFF. This rearrangement joins TRBV3-1 to TRBJ2-2, with D possibly matching TRBD1 (6 bases). Deletions cut 2 bases from V and 6 bases from J, with 10 bases between. This CDR3 has 14 residues. From germline, CDR1 is LGHDT and CDR2 YNNKEL (reference sequence).

This clonotype appeared many times. The chain joins TRBV6-2 or TRBV6-3 to TRBJ1-2; no firm D call. The germline CDR1 and CDR2 sequences are MNHEY and SVGEGT. Trimming pared 3 bases from V and 4 bases from J, leaving 12 bases between. CDR3 length: 14 amino acids. In nucleotides, the CDR3 is TGTGCCAGCAGTTATAAGAGGAGCGGCTATGGCTACACCTTC. This translates into CASSYKRSGYGYTF.

This clonotype was observed at least ten times. The V and J genes are TRBV29-1 and TRBJ1-4; D is possibly TRBD1 (5 bases). V was cut by 4 bases and J by 8 bases, with 11 bases left in between. The CDR3 sequence is 12 residues long. The V gene's germline CDR1 is SQVTM and CDR2 ANQGSEA. The CDR3 spells CSVAGEGEKLFF. The CDR3 region has the DNA TGCAGCGTTGCCGGGGAGGGGGAAAAACTGTTTTTT. The variable domain in full, completed from reference TRBV29-1 and TRBJ1-4, reads SAVISQKPSRDICQRGTSLTIQCQVDSQVTMMFWYRQQPGQSLTLIATANQGSEATYESGFVIDKFPISRPNLTFSTLTVSNMSPEDSSIYLCSVAGEGEKLFFGSGTQLSVL.

This clonotype was recorded at least ten times. The genes are TRBV20-1 and TRBJ1-1, with a tentative D call TRBD1 (5 bases). Per the germline V gene, CDR1 is DFQATT and CDR2 is SNEGSKA (reference sequence). The V and J ends lost 5 bases and 3 bases respectively, with 10 bases between them. The CDR3 consists of 12 residues. The DNA of the CDR3 is TGCAGTGCTTATGGGGGGGACACTGAAGCTTTCTTT. It encodes CSAYGGDTEAFF.

This clonotype was found many times. The chain links TRBV20-1 to TRBJ2-3; D uncertain. Per germline, CDR1 DFQATT and CDR2 SNEGSKA (reference sequence). This CDR3 comprises 15 residues. Trimming took off 0 bases at V and 2 bases at J, with 12 bases between the two ends. CDR3 protein: CSARDLRRLTDTQYF. The CDR3 region has the DNA TGCAGTGCTAGAGATTTGCGGAGACTCACAGATACGCAGTATTTT.

There are many counts of this clonotype. The chain combines TRBV6-5 with TRBJ1-1; tentatively, D is TRBD1 (5 bases). CDR1 and CDR2 (germline): MNHEY, SVGAGI. The CDR3 length is 15 residues. V lost 7 bases and J 0 bases, leaving 15 bases between the germline ends. This CDR3 reads CASNPSGWMNTEAFF. The CDR3 nucleotides are TGTGCCAGCAACCCATCAGGGTGGATGAACACTGAAGCTTTCTTT.

This clonotype has a count of ten or more. The CDR3 region is CSVESTNTEAFF. Here the CDR3 DNA reads TGCAGCGTTGAATCCACTAACACTGAAGCTTTCTTT. This chain links TRBV29-1 with TRBJ1-1; D is uncertain. V shed 2 bases and J shed 2 bases, with 6 bases lying between them. The CDR3 has 12 residues. Germline assignment: CDR1 SQVTM and CDR2 ANQGSEA.

This clonotype was found many times. V gene TRBV9 combines with J gene TRBJ2-7; 10 bases map to TRBD1. The CDR3 sequence is 16 residues long. Germline V CDR1 and CDR2: SGDLS, YYNGEE. With V trimmed by 0 bases and J by 0 bases, 3 bases remained unmatched. The CDR3 reads CASSVGGQGSSYEQYF. The DNA of the CDR3 is TGTGCCAGCAGCGTAGGGGGACAGGGGAGCTCCTACGAGCAGTACTTC.

The table lists this clonotype with many counts. The chain couples TRBV11-2 to TRBJ2-7; D is perhaps TRBD2 (5 bases). This CDR3 comprises 17 residues. V lost 5 bases and J lost 3, with 23 bases in between. Germline CDR1 is SGHAT and CDR2 is FQNNGV. The CDR3 DNA sequence: TGTGCCAGCAGCACTAGGGAGCATGGGTCGCCTAACTACGAGCAGTACTTC. It codes for CASSTREHGSPNYEQYF.

The table lists this clonotype with many counts. The chain has TRBV18 and TRBJ1-5; D gene uncertain. The CDR3 runs to 13 residues. V shed 4 bases and J shed 7 bases, with 11 bases lying between them. Germline CDR1 KGHSH, CDR2 LQKENI. CDR3 region: CASSRRSGQPQHF. DNA of the CDR3: TGTGCCAGCTCACGCAGGTCCGGGCAGCCCCAGCATTTT.

This clonotype was seen repeatedly, ten times or more. CDR3 in DNA: TGTGCCAGCAGCTTCGACTTAAAGGGGTCCACAGATACGCAGTATTTT. This gives the protein CASSFDLKGSTDTQYF. The chain employs TRBV5-6 and TRBJ2-3; the D gene is possibly TRBD1 (5 bases). Trimming pared 2 bases from V and 2 bases from J, leaving 15 bases between. Germline V lookup: CDR1 SGHDT, CDR2 YYEEEE. CDR3 length: 16 amino acids.

In this sample, this clonotype turned up many times. The gene calls are TRBV7-2 and TRBJ2-1; D is perhaps TRBD1 (6 bases). Trimming removed 1 base from V and 8 bases from J, with 12 bases in between. This CDR3 has 14 residues. Germline CDR1 and CDR2: SGHTA and FQGNSA. The CDR3 loop reads CASSLVVRGDEQFF. As DNA, the CDR3 is TGTGCCAGCAGCTTAGTAGTCAGGGGAGATGAGCAGTTCTTC.

This clonotype was seen many times. This sequence joins TRBV4-1 and TRBJ2-7; 7 bases line up with TRBD1. With 0 bases clipped from V and 2 bases from J, the junction kept 4 bases outside the gene matches. The length of the CDR3 is 15 residues. In germline, CDR1 is MGHRA, CDR2 YSYEKL. CDR3 nucleotide sequence: TGCGCCAGCAGCCAAGATCCAGGGGGAACCTACGAGCAGTACTTC. Residues: CASSQDPGGTYEQYF.

Ten or more counts support this clonotype. This chain links TRBV29-1 with TRBJ2-7, with D perhaps given as TRBD1 or TRBD2 (5 bases each). The CDR3 spans 12 residues. V lost 7 bases and J 2 bases, leaving 12 bases between the germline ends. Germline CDR1 reads SQVTM; CDR2 reads ANQGSEA. The chain's CDR3 is CSGRDAAYEQYF. CDR3 nucleotide sequence: TGCAGCGGCCGGGACGCAGCCTACGAGCAGTACTTC.

The gene calls are TRBV5-1 and TRBJ1-4, with 8 bases aligning to TRBD1. After removal of 4 bases from V and 7 bases from J, the junction contained 9 bases not matched to a gene. The CDR3 runs 15 residues. Germline V gives CDR1 SGHRS, CDR2 YFSETQ. This CDR3 reads CASSQRQGRGEKLFF. In nucleotides, the CDR3 is TGCGCCAGCAGCCAGAGACAGGGGAGAGGTGAAAAACTGTTTTTT.

This clonotype showed up many times. J is TRBJ1-2 and V is TRBV3-1; 10 bases align to TRBD1. This CDR3 has 17 amino acids. J lost 6 bases, V lost 4 bases, and 14 bases had no gene match. Germline V gene lookup returns CDR1 LGHDT and CDR2 YNNKEL (reference sequence). The CDR3 loop reads CASSPSGQGSALDGYTF. CDR3 coding DNA: TGTGCCAGCAGCCCATCGGGACAGGGGAGTGCGTTGGATGGCTACACCTTC. The entire variable domain, with the rest obtained from reference TRBV3-1 and TRBJ1-2, is as follows: DTAVSQTPKYLVTQMGNDKSIKCEQNLGHDTMYWYKQDSKKFLKIMFSYNNKELIINETVPNRFSPKSPDKAHLNLHINSLELGDSAVYFCASSPSGQGSALDGYTFGSGTRLTVV.

This clonotype was recorded at least ten times. J is TRBJ2-7 and V is TRBV5-1; TRBD1 matches at 10 bases. The CDR3 consists of 14 residues. V was clipped by 5 bases and J by 3 bases; unmatched bases: 5. Germline loops: CDR1 SGHRS, CDR2 YFSETQ. CDR3 coding DNA: TGCGCCAGCAGAACGACAGGGGGCGGCTACGAGCAGTACTTC. It codes for CASRTTGGGYEQYF. Filled out from reference TRBV5-1 and TRBJ2-7, the complete variable domain reads KAGVTQTPRYLIKTRGQQVTLSCSPISGHRSVSWYQQTPGQGLQFLFEYFSETQRNKGNFPGRFSGRQFSNSRSEMNVSTLELGDSALYLCASRTTGGGYEQYFGPGTRLTVT.

By share of the sample, this clonotype is medium-sized. V usage is TRBV10-3 and J usage is TRBJ2-2, with D unresolved. The CDR3 has 14 residues. Germline loops: CDR1 ENHRY, CDR2 SYGVKD. V was shortened by 4 bases and J by 0 bases, with 6 bases between the two germline ends. Here the CDR3 reads CAISAVSNTGELFF. CDR3 DNA: TGTGCCATCAGTGCCGTTTCGAACACCGGGGAGCTGTTTTTT.

Many counts were recorded for this clonotype. V and J are TRBV20-1 and TRBJ2-1, with D unclear. This CDR3 is 15 amino acids long. The germline V gene encodes CDR1 DFQATT and CDR2 SNEGSKA (reference sequence). The germline V and J ends were trimmed by 6 bases and 5 bases, with 20 bases remaining between them. DNA of the CDR3: TGCAGTGCAGGTCTGGGGTACGGACCAGACAATGAGCAGTTCTTC. It translates to CSAGLGYGPDNEQFF.

Ten or more counts support this clonotype. The CDR3 DNA reads as TGTGCCAGCTCGCCAAACGGTCCTGCTCCTGGAAACACCATATATTTT. Protein: CASSPNGPAPGNTIYF. J is TRBJ1-3 and V is TRBV18; D gene ambiguous. Trimming cost V 6 bases and J 2 bases, with 17 bases left between them. Germline values: CDR1 KGHSH, CDR2 LQKENI. This CDR3 is 16 amino acids long. Filled out from reference TRBV18 and TRBJ1-3, the complete variable domain reads NAGVMQNPRHLVRRRGQEARLRCSPMKGHSHVYWYRQLPEEGLKFMVYLQKENIIDESGMPKERFSAEFPKEGPSILRIQQVVRGDSAAYFCASSPNGPAPGNTIYFGEGSWLTVV.

This clonotype has ten or more counts. The genes are TRBV15 and TRBJ1-5; D gene unclear. V was pared by 0 bases and J by 6 bases, with 18 bases between. CDR3 length: 17 amino acids. Germline V lookup: CDR1 LNHNV, CDR2 YYDKDF (reference sequence). CDR3 residues: CATSRDPRGGLSQPQHF. In DNA form, the CDR3 reads TGTGCCACCAGCAGAGATCCCCGGGGAGGCCTGAGTCAGCCCCAGCATTTT.

This clonotype was observed at least ten times. V is TRBV5-1 and J is TRBJ1-1; 8 bases are shared with TRBD1. Germline CDR1 reads SGHRS; CDR2 reads YFSETQ. V was clipped by 6 bases and J by 3 bases; unmatched bases: 7. The CDR3 contains 14 residues. In nucleotides, the CDR3 is TGCGCCAGCACCGACACAGGGGGAGACACTGAAGCTTTCTTT. Amino acids: CASTDTGGDTEAFF.

This clonotype has a count of ten or more. The chain uses TRBV4-2 and TRBJ2-1; TRBD2 aligns across 11 bases. Per germline, CDR1 LGHNA and CDR2 YNFKEQ. The CDR3 loop spans 15 amino acids. After removal of 1 base from V and 10 bases from J, the junction contained 6 bases not matched to a gene. The CDR3 sequence is CASSQASGGLVEQFF. The CDR3 region has the DNA TGTGCCAGCAGCCAAGCTAGCGGGGGGCTAGTAGAGCAGTTCTTC.

This clonotype was detected a few times. This sequence joins TRBV18 and TRBJ1-2, with D hard to call. CDR1 and CDR2 (germline): KGHSH, LQKENI. The V end lost 6 bases, the J end lost 3 bases, and 23 bases lay between the germline ends. CDR3 length: 17 residues. The CDR3 nucleotides are TGTGCCAGCTCGACCATTGGTAGCGCTCTCGTCGACTATGGCTACACCTTC. Residues: CASSTIGSALVDYGYTF. Filled out from reference TRBV18 and TRBJ1-2, the complete variable domain reads NAGVMQNPRHLVRRRGQEARLRCSPMKGHSHVYWYRQLPEEGLKFMVYLQKENIIDESGMPKERFSAEFPKEGPSILRIQQVVRGDSAAYFCASSTIGSALVDYGYTFGSGTRLTVV.

In its sample, this clonotype was seen many times. V usage is TRBV27 and J usage is TRBJ1-5; 7 nucleotides agree with TRBD1. The J segment lost 4 bases and the V segment lost 2 bases, leaving 8 bases of the junction unmatched. Germline assignment: CDR1 MNHEY and CDR2 SMNVEV (reference sequence). The CDR3 contains 16 residues. The CDR3 nucleotides read TGTGCCAGCAGTTTAAATCGGGACAGCTTTAATCAGCCCCAGCATTTT. Amino acid sequence: CASSLNRDSFNQPQHF.